These 26 T cell receptor beta chains were all obtained from the same sample, sequenced in a study of T cell responses to AZD1222 COVID-19 vaccine (dated by TCRdb to about 2021). The time point label here, explained by the study, means: about 28 days (+/-7) after the second vaccine dose. What this sample's treatment or condition label stands for: meningococcal conjugate vaccine given as trial control. Library prep was done by the immunoSEQ multiplex PCR assay. TCRdb provides this immuneACCESS table in a form limited to in-frame rearrangements. Some clones are lacking; in checked studies, under half of them reflect an unresolved V gene, and why the rest are absent is not known. This sample gives 150,000 to 200,000 clones in total; roughly nine tenths of them show up just once. The leading ten clones occupy approximately 4% of the sample. The specimen comprised peripheral blood, sampled 28 days after the second dose of the MenACWY control vaccine. The origin of the receptors is an adult who received the MenACWY meningococcal vaccine as a control.

The V gene is TRBV2, the J gene TRBJ2-5, with 8 positions matching TRBD2. The CDR3 length is 13 residues. Per germline, CDR1 SNHLY and CDR2 FYNNEI. J was trimmed by 2 bases and V by 8 bases; bases with no gene match: 4. The CDR3 coding sequence is TGTGCCAGCGGCGGGAGGTGGCAAGAGACCCAGTACTTC. Encoded protein: CASGGRWQETQYF.

The gene calls are TRBV19 and TRBJ1-1, with 7 bases matching TRBD1. V trimming: 4 bases; J trimming: 0 bases; junction bases outside the gene matches: 8. Germline V gene lookup returns CDR1 LNHDA and CDR2 SQIVND (reference sequence). The CDR3 extends over 16 amino acids. In DNA form, the CDR3 reads TGTGCCAGTAGTACCAAGGGGACAGTTATGAACACTGAAGCTTTCTTT. This gives the protein CASSTKGTVMNTEAFF.

The rearrangement links TRBV5-1 to TRBJ2-3; 7 positions match TRBD1. Germline loops: CDR1 SGHRS, CDR2 YFSETQ. This CDR3 is built from 14 residues. V trimming: 2 bases; J trimming: 6 bases; junction bases outside the gene matches: 6. The CDR3 loop reads CASSFVTGTDTQYF. The CDR3 DNA is TGCGCCAGCAGCTTCGTGACAGGGACGGATACGCAGTATTTT.

This chain uses TRBV30 with TRBJ2-3; TRBD2 matches at 8 bases. With 5 bases clipped from V and 3 bases from J, the junction kept 7 bases outside the gene matches. The CDR3 is 14 residues long. CDR1 and CDR2 (germline): GTSNPN, SVGIG (reference sequence). The CDR3 sequence: CAWGSGDPTDTQYF. For the CDR3, the DNA is TGTGCCTGGGGTAGCGGGGACCCGACAGATACGCAGTATTTT.

The chain is built from TRBV6-5 and TRBJ2-7, with 10 positions matching TRBD1. This CDR3 has 12 amino acids. Germline V gene lookup returns CDR1 MNHEY and CDR2 SVGAGI. V was clipped by 6 bases and J by 6 bases; unmatched bases: 2. The CDR3 protein is CASSRTGGEQYF. CDR3 nucleotides: TGTGCCAGCAGCAGGACAGGGGGCGAGCAGTACTTC.

The chain carries TRBV2 and TRBJ2-7; D gene uncertain. V lost 6 bases to trimming and J lost 3 bases, with 9 bases between them. The CDR3 extends over 12 amino acids. The germline CDR1 and CDR2 sequences are SNHLY and FYNNEI. The CDR3 loop is CASSKDGYEQYF. The CDR3 DNA sequence: TGTGCCAGCAGCAAGGACGGCTACGAGCAGTACTTC.

This clone occurred once. The gene calls are TRBV19 and TRBJ1-4; perhaps TRBD1 as D (5 bases). Trimming pared 5 bases from V and 3 bases from J, leaving 10 bases between. The germline gives CDR1 LNHDA, CDR2 SQIVND (reference sequence). The CDR3 loop spans 14 amino acids. CDR3 sequence: CASSLDSANEKLFF. DNA for the CDR3: TGTGCCAGTAGTCTTGACAGCGCTAATGAAAAACTGTTTTTT.

The chain carries TRBV7-3 and TRBJ2-2; D ambiguous. The CDR3 loop spans 14 amino acids. Germline CDR1 is SGHTA and CDR2 is FQGTGA. Trimming left V 2 bases short and J 5 bases short, with 9 bases between. The chain's CDR3 is CASSLGVGTGELFF. The CDR3 nucleotides are TGTGCCAGCAGCTTAGGGGTTGGGACCGGGGAGCTGTTTTTT.

The V and J genes are TRBV7-5 and TRBJ2-7. TRBV7-5 is flagged as a pseudogene. The CDR3 covers 15 residues. The CDR3, as DNA: TGTGTCAGAAGCCCCCGGTGGACGGCCCTGGGGGAGCAGTACTTC. Residues: CVRSPRWTALGEQYF.

V gene TRBV6-5 combines with J gene TRBJ1-2, with 7 bases identical to TRBD1. CDR3 length equals 13 residues. CDR1 and CDR2 from the germline V gene are MNHEY and SVGAGI. The V and J ends lost 7 bases and 2 bases, in that order; junction bases with no gene match: 4. The CDR3 coding sequence is TGTGCCAGCAAAACGACAGGGAACTATGGCTACACCTTC. It translates to CASKTTGNYGYTF.

Concerning this clone: A read error may account for a junction end that differs from germline. The chain combines TRBV19 with TRBJ1-4, with TRBD1 matching 7 bases. From germline, CDR1 is LNHDA and CDR2 SQIVND (reference sequence). The CDR3 has 11 amino acids. The CDR3: CATSTGVKLFF. The CDR3 DNA sequence: TGTGCCACTAGTACAGGGGTAAAACTGTTTTTT.

CDR3 sequence: CASSLTSGVPATQYF. CDR3 DNA: TGTGCCAGCAGTTTGACTAGCGGGGTACCCGCTACGCAGTATTTT. The chain has TRBV27 and TRBJ2-3, with TRBD2 matching over 11 bases. The CDR3 runs to 15 residues. The germline gives CDR1 MNHEY, CDR2 SMNVEV (reference sequence). After removal of 3 bases from V and 8 bases from J, the junction contained 7 bases not matched to a gene.

The chain joins TRBV12-3 or TRBV12-4 to TRBJ2-1; D not resolved. V was shortened by 7 bases and J by 9 bases, with 13 bases between the two germline ends. This CDR3 has 12 amino acids. As DNA, the CDR3 is TGTGCCAGCACCCTAGGGCAGGTTGAGCAGTTCTTC. It specifies CASTLGQVEQFF.

The rearrangement links TRBV28 to TRBJ1-1; possibly TRBD1 for D (6 bases). Per the germline V gene, CDR1 is MDHEN and CDR2 is SYDVKM. This CDR3 has 10 amino acids. The CDR3 loop is CASGGPEAFF. DNA for the CDR3: TGTGCTTCGGGGGGGCCCGAAGCTTTCTTT.

The chain carries TRBV18 and TRBJ2-1; D may be TRBD1 or TRBD2 (6 bases each). V was shortened by 6 bases and J by 8 bases, with 26 bases between the two germline ends. CDR3 length: 17 residues. Germline-derived CDR1 and CDR2 are KGHSH and LQKENI. The CDR3 nucleotides read TGTGCCAGCTCTCGCCAACAGACGACGACTAGGGGGGATGAGCAGTTCTTC. This translates into CASSRQQTTTRGDEQFF.

V and J are TRBV24-1 and TRBJ1-2; D call uncertain. In germline, CDR1 is KGHDR, CDR2 SFDVKD. The CDR3 is made up of 13 amino acids. V lost 6 bases to trimming and J lost 4 bases, with 11 bases between them. CDR3 loop: CATSYEDFYGYTF. Written as DNA, the CDR3 is TGTGCCACCAGTTATGAGGACTTCTATGGCTACACCTTC.

The chain recombines TRBV7-2 with TRBJ2-7; a possible D gene is TRBD1 (5 bases). Germline-derived CDR1 and CDR2 are SGHTA and FQGNSA. The CDR3 is 15 amino acids. The ends were cut back, 1 base at V and 4 bases at J, with 14 bases in the middle. The chain's CDR3 is CASSLEAGAYYEQYF. The CDR3 DNA reads as TGTGCCAGCAGCTTAGAGGCTGGGGCCTATTACGAGCAGTACTTC. Drawing the rest from reference TRBV7-2 and TRBJ2-7, the complete variable domain is GAGVSQSPSNKVTEKGKDVELRCDPISGHTALYWYRQSLGQGLEFLIYFQGNSAPDKSGLPSDRFSAERTGGSVSTLTIQRTQQEDSAVYLCASSLEAGAYYEQYFGPGTRLTVT.

This clone occurred once. This rearrangement joins TRBV27 to TRBJ2-1; 7 nucleotides match TRBD2. CDR3 length: 16 amino acids. Germline V gene sequence: CDR1 MNHEY, CDR2 SMNVEV (reference sequence). V lost 5 bases to trimming and J lost 6 bases; unmatched junction nucleotides: 13. This CDR3 reads CASSLIPAGGGNEQFF. CDR3 in DNA: TGTGCCAGCAGTCTCATCCCCGCCGGCGGGGGCAATGAGCAGTTCTTC.

This sequence joins TRBV19 and TRBJ1-2; 12 bases agree with TRBD1. Trimming cost V 6 bases and J 6 bases; bases outside gene matches: 2. The CDR3 length is 13 residues. The germline V gene encodes CDR1 LNHDA and CDR2 SQIVND (reference sequence). Here the CDR3 reads CASRGQGADGYTF. The CDR3 DNA follows: TGTGCCAGTAGGGGACAGGGGGCAGATGGCTACACCTTC. The full variable domain, rest sourced from reference TRBV19 and TRBJ1-2, is DGGITQSPKYLFRKEGQNVTLSCEQNLNHDAMYWYRQDPGQGLRLIYYSQIVNDFQKGDIAEGYSVSREKKESFPLTVTSAQKNPTAFYLCASRGQGADGYTFGSGTRLTVV.

The genes are TRBV2 and TRBJ1-6; 8 positions agree with TRBD1. Per the germline V gene, CDR1 is SNHLY and CDR2 is FYNNEI. Trimming took 5 bases from V and 7 from J; bases not matched to a gene: 7. This CDR3 contains 15 residues. CDR3 residues: CASSYQTGVNSPLHF. The CDR3 DNA reads as TGTGCCAGCAGTTATCAGACAGGGGTAAATTCACCCCTCCACTTT.

This sequence joins TRBV3-1 (or the pseudogene TRBV3-2) and TRBJ2-3; D is ambiguous. This CDR3 has 14 amino acids. V was clipped by 7 bases and J by 4 bases, with 15 bases between them. The germline gives CDR1 LGHDT, CDR2 YNNKEL (reference sequence). The CDR3 spells CASTSTRTSDTQYF. CDR3 bases: TGTGCCAGCACTTCGACCCGAACGTCAGATACGCAGTATTTT.

The gene calls are TRBV27 and TRBJ2-2; 10 bases are a match to TRBD2. The CDR3 sequence is 15 residues long. The germline gives CDR1 MNHEY, CDR2 SMNVEV (reference sequence). Trimming took 8 bases from V and 5 from J; bases not matched to a gene: 8. The CDR3: CASRTLAGVTGELFF. The CDR3 bases are TGTGCCAGCCGGACCCTAGCGGGAGTAACCGGGGAGCTGTTTTTT.

This rearrangement joins TRBV24-1 to TRBJ1-4, with D perhaps matching TRBD1 (5 bases). The CDR3 length is 15 residues. Germline-derived CDR1 and CDR2 are KGHDR and SFDVKD. Trimming left V 5 bases short and J 8 bases short, with 17 bases between. CDR3 region: CATSGTGAPWEKLFF. As DNA, the CDR3 is TGTGCCACCAGTGGAACAGGCGCCCCGTGGGAAAAACTGTTTTTT.

The chain is built from TRBV4-3 and TRBJ2-2, with TRBD2 matching over 7 bases. Germline assignment: CDR1 LGHNA and CDR2 YSLEER. This CDR3 is 16 amino acids long. J gave up 4 bases and V 0 bases, and 5 bases lay outside the gene matches. The CDR3 coding sequence is TGCGCCAGCAGCCAAGATTGGGCGGGAGCCACCGGGGAGCTGTTTTTT. Encoded protein: CASSQDWAGATGELFF.

Remarks on this clone: At one end the junction does not follow the germline gene, possibly because of a read error. V usage is TRBV12-5 and J usage is TRBJ2-1; D possibly uses TRBD1 or TRBD2 (5 bases each). The CDR3 has 14 residues. CDR1 is LGHNT, CDR2 FRNRAP, per germline. Here the CDR3 reads CASGLGVSYNEQFF. For the CDR3, the DNA is TGTGCTAGTGGCTTGGGGGTGTCCTACAATGAGCAGTTCTTC.

V gene TRBV5-1 combines with J gene TRBJ2-6; D gene unclear. The CDR3 extends over 15 amino acids. Germline V lookup: CDR1 SGHRS, CDR2 YFSETQ. V dropped 4 bases and J dropped 0 bases, with 8 bases sitting between them. The CDR3 is CASSAPSSGANVLTF. The CDR3 region has the DNA TGCGCCAGCAGCGCCCCGTCCTCTGGGGCCAACGTCCTGACTTTC.